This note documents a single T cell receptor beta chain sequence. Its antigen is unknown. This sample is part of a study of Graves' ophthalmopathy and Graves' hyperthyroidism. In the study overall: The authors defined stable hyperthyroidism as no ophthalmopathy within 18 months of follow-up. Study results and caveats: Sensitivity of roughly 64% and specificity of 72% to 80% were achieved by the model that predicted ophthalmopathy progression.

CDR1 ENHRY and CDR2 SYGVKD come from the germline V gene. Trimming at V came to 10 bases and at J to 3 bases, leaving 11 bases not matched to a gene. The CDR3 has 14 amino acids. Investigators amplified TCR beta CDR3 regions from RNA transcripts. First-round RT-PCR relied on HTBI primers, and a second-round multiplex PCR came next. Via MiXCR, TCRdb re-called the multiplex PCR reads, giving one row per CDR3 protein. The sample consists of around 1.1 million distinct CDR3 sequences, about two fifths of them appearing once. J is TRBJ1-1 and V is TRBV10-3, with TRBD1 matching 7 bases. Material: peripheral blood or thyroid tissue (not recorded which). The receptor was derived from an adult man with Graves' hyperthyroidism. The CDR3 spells CASTLGTADTEAFF. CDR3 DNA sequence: TGTGCCAGCACACTCGGGACAGCGGACACTGAAGCTTTCTTT.